Shown below are 9 T cell receptor beta chains from a single sample sequenced in a study of cytomegalovirus exposure and HLA in healthy donors. PCR employed 60 Vbeta and 13 Jbeta primers. Assay used: immunoSEQ multiplex PCR; TCRdb lists only in-frame clones, some missing. Here the sample spans about 100,000 clones, roughly 70% being singletons. The sample taken for sequencing was PBMCs. These receptor sequences come from a woman younger than 35 in good health and CMV-seropositive.

The genes are TRBV18 and TRBJ2-6; D call uncertain. The CDR3 runs to 15 residues. V was cut by 0 bases and J by 2 bases, with 5 bases left in between. Looked up from germline, CDR1 is KGHSH and CDR2 is LQKENI. CDR3 in DNA: TGTGCCAGCTCACCACCCAGCGCTGGGGCCAACGTCCTGACTTTC. Translating it yields CASSPPSAGANVLTF. The full variable domain, rest sourced from reference TRBV18 and TRBJ2-6, is NAGVMQNPRHLVRRRGQEARLRCSPMKGHSHVYWYRQLPEEGLKFMVYLQKENIIDESGMPKERFSAEFPKEGPSILRIQQVVRGDSAAYFCASSPPSAGANVLTFGAGSRLTVL.

V usage is TRBV27 and J usage is TRBJ2-2; tentative D call: TRBD1 (5 bases). CDR3 length: 14 residues. CDR1 MNHEY and CDR2 SMNVEV come from the germline V gene (reference sequence). The germline V and J ends were trimmed by 3 bases and 5 bases, with 10 bases remaining between them. CDR3 nucleotide sequence: TGTGCCAGCAGTTTCTCCCGGACAACCGGGGAGCTGTTTTTT. Translation gives CASSFSRTTGELFF.

This chain uses TRBV6-5 with TRBJ2-5; TRBD2 is a possible D gene (6 bases). Trimming stripped 8 bases from V and 5 bases from J, with 6 bases between. CDR1 and CDR2 (germline): MNHEY, SVGAGI. This CDR3 comprises 10 residues. The CDR3 sequence is CASAGETQYF. The CDR3 DNA is TGTGCCAGCGCGGGGGAGACCCAGTACTTC.

The genes are TRBV11-2 and TRBJ2-7; 12 bases agree with TRBD2. Germline V gene lookup returns CDR1 SGHAT and CDR2 FQNNGV. Trimming cost V 7 bases and J 2 bases; bases outside gene matches: 6. The CDR3 runs 15 residues. The CDR3 bases are TGTGCCAGCAATGGGGGGACTAGCGGGCCCTACGAGCAGTACTTC. Its translation is CASNGGTSGPYEQYF.

The chain is built from TRBV7-8 and TRBJ2-6; TRBD1 might be the D (6 bases). V was trimmed by 5 bases and J by 0 bases, leaving 11 bases between them. The CDR3 loop spans 16 amino acids. The germline CDR1 and CDR2 sequences are SGHVS and FQNEAQ. The CDR3 DNA is TGTGCCAGCAGCCACGACAGGTTCTCTGGGGCCAACGTCCTGACTTTC. Translating gives CASSHDRFSGANVLTF.

The chain combines TRBV19 with TRBJ2-7, with D hard to call. CDR1 and CDR2 from the germline V gene are LNHDA and SQIVND (reference sequence). Trimming removed 4 bases from V and 5 bases from J, with 15 bases in between. This CDR3 spans 14 amino acids. CDR3 region: CASSNSPEFDEQYF. The CDR3 DNA reads TGTGCCAGTAGTAATTCGCCTGAGTTCGACGAGCAGTACTTC.

The rearrangement uses TRBV6-5 and TRBJ2-3; 8 bases line up with TRBD1. In germline, CDR1 is MNHEY, CDR2 SVGAGI. Germline trimming cut 7 bases from V and 2 bases from J; bases unmatched to any gene: 5. CDR3 length: 14 amino acids. CDR3 in DNA: TGTGCCAGCACCAGGACAGGGCTCACAGATACGCAGTATTTT. Amino acid sequence: CASTRTGLTDTQYF.

The chain links TRBV14 to TRBJ2-1; a weak D match, TRBD2 (6 bases). Trimming took 0 bases from V and 5 from J, leaving 20 bases between them. Germline lookup yields CDR1 SGHDN and CDR2 FVKESK. This CDR3 spans 18 amino acids. Here the CDR3 DNA reads TGTGCCAGCAGCCAAGATGCTCATCCAACCGGGACTCACAATGAGCAGTTCTTC. It is translated as CASSQDAHPTGTHNEQFF.

V is TRBV2 and J is TRBJ2-7, with TRBD2 identical over 8 bases. Per germline, CDR1 SNHLY and CDR2 FYNNEI. The CDR3 is 13 residues long. Unmatched junction bases numbered 5, after V lost 8 bases and J lost 2 bases. DNA for the CDR3: TGTGCCAGCGATCTCGGGGGGGCCTACGAGCAGTACTTC. Translating gives CASDLGGAYEQYF.